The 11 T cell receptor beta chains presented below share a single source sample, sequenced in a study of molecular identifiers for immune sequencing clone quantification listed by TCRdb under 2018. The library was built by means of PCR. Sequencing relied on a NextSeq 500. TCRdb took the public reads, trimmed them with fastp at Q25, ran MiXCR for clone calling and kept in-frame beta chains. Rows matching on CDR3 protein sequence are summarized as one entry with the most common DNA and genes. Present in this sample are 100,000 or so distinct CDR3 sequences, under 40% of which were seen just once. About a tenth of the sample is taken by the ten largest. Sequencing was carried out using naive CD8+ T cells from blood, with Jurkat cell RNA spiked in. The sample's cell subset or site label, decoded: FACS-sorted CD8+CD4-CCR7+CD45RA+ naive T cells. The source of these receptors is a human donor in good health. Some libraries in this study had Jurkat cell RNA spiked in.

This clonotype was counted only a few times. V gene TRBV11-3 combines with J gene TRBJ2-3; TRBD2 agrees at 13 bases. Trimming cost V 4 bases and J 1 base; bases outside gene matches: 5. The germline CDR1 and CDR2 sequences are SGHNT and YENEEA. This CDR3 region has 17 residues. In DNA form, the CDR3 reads TGTGCCAGCAGCTCTACTAGCGGGAGGGCCGGCACAGATACGCAGTATTTT. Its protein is CASSSTSGRAGTDTQYF.

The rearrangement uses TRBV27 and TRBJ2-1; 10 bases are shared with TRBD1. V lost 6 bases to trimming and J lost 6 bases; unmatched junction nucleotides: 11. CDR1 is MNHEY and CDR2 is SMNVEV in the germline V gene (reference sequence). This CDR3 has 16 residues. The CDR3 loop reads CASSSWTGGVGNEQFF. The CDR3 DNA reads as TGTGCCAGCAGCAGTTGGACAGGGGGTGTCGGCAATGAGCAGTTCTTC.

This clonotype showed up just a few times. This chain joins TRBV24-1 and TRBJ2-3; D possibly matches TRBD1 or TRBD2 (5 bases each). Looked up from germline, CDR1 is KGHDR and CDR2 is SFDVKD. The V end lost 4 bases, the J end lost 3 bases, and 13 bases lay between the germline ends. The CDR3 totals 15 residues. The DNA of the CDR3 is TGTGCCACCAGTGACGAACCGGGGCCGACAGATACGCAGTATTTT. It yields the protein CATSDEPGPTDTQYF.

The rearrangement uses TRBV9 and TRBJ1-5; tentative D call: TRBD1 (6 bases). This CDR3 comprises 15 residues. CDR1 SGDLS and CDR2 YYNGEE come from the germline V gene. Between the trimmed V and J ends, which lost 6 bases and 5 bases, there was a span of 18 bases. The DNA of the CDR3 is TGTGCCAGCAACCTTCGGGGCAGGGGCGATCAGCCCCAGCATTTT. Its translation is CASNLRGRGDQPQHF.

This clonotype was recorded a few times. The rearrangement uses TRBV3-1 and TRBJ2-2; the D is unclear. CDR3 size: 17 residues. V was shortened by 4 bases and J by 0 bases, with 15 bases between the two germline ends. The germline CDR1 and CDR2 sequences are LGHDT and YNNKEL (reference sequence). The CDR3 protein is CASSLVVDSANTGELFF. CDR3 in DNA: TGTGCCAGCAGCCTAGTGGTTGATTCAGCGAACACCGGGGAGCTGTTTTTT.

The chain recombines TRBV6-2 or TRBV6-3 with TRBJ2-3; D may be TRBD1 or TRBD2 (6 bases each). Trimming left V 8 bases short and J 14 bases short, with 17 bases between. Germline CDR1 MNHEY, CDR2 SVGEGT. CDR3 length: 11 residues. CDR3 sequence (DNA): TGTGCCAGCGGGGGCGGGGTCCCGAGGTATTTT. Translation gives CASGGGVPRYF.

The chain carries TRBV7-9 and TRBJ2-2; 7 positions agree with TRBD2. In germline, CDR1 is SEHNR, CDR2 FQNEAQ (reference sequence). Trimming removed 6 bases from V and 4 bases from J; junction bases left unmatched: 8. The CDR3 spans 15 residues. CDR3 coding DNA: TGTGCCAGCAGACTGAGCGGGACTACCACCGGGGAGCTGTTTTTT. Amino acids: CASRLSGTTTGELFF.

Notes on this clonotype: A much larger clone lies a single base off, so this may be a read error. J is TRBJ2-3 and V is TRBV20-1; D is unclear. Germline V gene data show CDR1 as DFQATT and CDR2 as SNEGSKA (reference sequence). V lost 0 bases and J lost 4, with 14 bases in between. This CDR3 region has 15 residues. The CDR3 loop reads CSARDLGPLADTQYF. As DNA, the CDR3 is TGCAGTGCTAGAGATCTTGGCCCCTTGGCAGATACGCAGTATTTT.

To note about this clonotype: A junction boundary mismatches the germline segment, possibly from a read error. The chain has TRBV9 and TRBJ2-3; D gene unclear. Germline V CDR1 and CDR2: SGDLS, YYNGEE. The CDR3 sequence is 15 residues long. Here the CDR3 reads CASSVLSPSADTQNF. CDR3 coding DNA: TGTGCCAGCAGCGTACTCAGCCCCTCAGCAGATACGCAGAATTTT.

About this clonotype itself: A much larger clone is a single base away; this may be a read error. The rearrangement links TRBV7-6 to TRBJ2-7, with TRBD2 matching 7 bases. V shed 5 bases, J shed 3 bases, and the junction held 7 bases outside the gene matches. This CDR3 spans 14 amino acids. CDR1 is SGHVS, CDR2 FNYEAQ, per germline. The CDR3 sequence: CASSPRSSGYEQYF. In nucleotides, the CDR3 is TGTGCCAGCAGCCCCAGGTCTAGCGGCTACGAGCAGTACTTC.

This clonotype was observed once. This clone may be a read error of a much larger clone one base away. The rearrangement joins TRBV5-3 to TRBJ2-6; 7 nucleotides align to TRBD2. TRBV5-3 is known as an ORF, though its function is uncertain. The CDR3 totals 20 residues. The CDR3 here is CASSLVSSWGTIAGANVLTF. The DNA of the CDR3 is TGTGCCAGCAGCTTGGTCTCCTCCTGGGGGACTATAGCTGGGGCCAACGTCCTGACTTTC.